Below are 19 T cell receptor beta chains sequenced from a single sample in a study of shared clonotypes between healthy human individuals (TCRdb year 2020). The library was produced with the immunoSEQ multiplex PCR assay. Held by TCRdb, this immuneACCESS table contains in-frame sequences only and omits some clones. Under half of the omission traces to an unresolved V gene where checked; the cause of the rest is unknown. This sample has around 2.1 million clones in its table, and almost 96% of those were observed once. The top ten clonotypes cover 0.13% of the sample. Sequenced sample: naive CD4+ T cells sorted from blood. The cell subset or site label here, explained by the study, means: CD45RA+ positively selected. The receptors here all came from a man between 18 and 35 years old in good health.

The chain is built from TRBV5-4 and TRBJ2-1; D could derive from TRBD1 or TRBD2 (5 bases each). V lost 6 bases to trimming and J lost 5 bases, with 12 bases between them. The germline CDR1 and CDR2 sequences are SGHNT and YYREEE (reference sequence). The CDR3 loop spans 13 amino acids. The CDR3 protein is CASKGAGDNEQFF. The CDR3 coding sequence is TGTGCCAGCAAAGGGGCCGGGGACAATGAGCAGTTCTTC.

The CDR3 DNA follows: TGTGCCAGCAGCTTGTTTCTGGGGAACACTGAAGCTTTCTTT. It is translated as CASSLFLGNTEAFF. The rearrangement links TRBV5-6 to TRBJ1-1; D unclear. The CDR3 is 14 amino acids. Trimming shortened V by 1 base and J by 1 base, and 8 bases separated the two germline ends. Germline V gives CDR1 SGHDT, CDR2 YYEEEE.

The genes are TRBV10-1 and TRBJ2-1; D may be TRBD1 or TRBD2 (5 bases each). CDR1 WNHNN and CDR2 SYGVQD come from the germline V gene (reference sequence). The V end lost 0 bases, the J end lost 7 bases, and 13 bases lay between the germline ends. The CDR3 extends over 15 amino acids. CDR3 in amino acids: CASSESERGSNEQFF. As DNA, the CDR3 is TGCGCCAGCAGTGAGTCGGAACGGGGCTCTAATGAGCAGTTCTTC.

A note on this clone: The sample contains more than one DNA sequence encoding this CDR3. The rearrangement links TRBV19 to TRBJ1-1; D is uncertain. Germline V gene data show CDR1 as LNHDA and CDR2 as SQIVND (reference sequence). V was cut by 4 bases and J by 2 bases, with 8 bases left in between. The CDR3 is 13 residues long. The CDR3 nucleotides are TGTGCCAGTAGTACGACTCCCAACACTGAAGCTTTCTTT. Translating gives CASSTTPNTEAFF.

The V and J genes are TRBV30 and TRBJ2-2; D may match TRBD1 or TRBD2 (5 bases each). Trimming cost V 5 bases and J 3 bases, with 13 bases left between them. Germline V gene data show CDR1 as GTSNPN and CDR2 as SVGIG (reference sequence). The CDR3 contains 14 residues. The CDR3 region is CAWATGADTGELFF. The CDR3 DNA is TGTGCCTGGGCCACCGGGGCTGACACCGGGGAGCTGTTTTTT.

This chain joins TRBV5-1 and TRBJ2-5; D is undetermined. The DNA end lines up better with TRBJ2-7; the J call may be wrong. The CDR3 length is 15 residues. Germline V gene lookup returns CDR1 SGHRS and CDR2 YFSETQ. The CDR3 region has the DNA TGCGCCAGCAGCCCGGAAGGTAGGGTCACCTACGAGCAGTACTTC. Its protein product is CASSPEGRVTYEQYF.

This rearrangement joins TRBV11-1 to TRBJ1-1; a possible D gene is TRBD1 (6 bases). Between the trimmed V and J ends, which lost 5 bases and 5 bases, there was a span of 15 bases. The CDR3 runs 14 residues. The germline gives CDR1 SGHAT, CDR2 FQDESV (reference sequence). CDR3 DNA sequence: TGTGCCAGCAGCCAACAGGGACGGGGGACTGAAGCTTTCTTT. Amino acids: CASSQQGRGTEAFF. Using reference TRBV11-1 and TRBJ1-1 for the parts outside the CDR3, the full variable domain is EAEVAQSPRYKITEKSQAVAFWCDPISGHATLYWYRQILGQGPELLVQFQDESVVDDSQLPKDRFSAERLKGVDSTLKIQPAELGDSAMYLCASSQQGRGTEAFFGQGTRLTVV.

The CDR3 DNA reads TGTGCCAGCAGCAAAGAAACGACGGCGGGGGGACTTACCGAGCAGTACTTC. Its protein product is CASSKETTAGGLTEQYF. The V gene is TRBV21-1, the J gene TRBJ2-7; the table names TRBD2, a call not compared with the DNA. TRBV21-1 is a pseudogene. This CDR3 is built from 17 residues.

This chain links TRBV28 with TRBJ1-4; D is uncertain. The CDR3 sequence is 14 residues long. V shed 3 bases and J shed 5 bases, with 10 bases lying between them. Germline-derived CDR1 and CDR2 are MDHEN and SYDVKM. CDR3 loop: CASSFSGLNEKLFF. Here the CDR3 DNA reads TGTGCCAGCAGTTTCTCGGGTTTGAATGAAAAACTGTTTTTT. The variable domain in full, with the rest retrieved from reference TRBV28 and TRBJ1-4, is DVKVTQSSRYLVKRTGEKVFLECVQDMDHENMFWYRQDPGLGLRLIYFSYDVKMKEKGDIPEGYSVSREKKERFSLILESASTNQTSMYLCASSFSGLNEKLFFGSGTQLSVL.

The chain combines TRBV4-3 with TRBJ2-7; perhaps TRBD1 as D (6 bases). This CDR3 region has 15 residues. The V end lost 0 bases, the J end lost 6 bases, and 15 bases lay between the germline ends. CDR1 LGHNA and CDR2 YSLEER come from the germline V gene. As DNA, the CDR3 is TGCGCCAGCAGCCAAGAGCCAGGGGTTGCATCCGAGCAGTACTTC. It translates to CASSQEPGVASEQYF.

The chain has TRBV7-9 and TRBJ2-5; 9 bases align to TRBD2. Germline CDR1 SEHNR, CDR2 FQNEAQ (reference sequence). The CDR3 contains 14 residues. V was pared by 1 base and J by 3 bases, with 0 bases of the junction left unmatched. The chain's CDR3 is CASSLVAGEETQYF. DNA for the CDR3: TGTGCCAGCAGCTTAGTAGCGGGGGAAGAGACCCAGTACTTC.

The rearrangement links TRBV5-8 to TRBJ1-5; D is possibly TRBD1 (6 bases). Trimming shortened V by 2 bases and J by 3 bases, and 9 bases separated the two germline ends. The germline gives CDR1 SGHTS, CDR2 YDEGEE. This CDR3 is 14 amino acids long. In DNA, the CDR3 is TGTGCCAGCAGCTTTCGGACAGCCAATCAGCCCCAGCATTTT. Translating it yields CASSFRTANQPQHF.

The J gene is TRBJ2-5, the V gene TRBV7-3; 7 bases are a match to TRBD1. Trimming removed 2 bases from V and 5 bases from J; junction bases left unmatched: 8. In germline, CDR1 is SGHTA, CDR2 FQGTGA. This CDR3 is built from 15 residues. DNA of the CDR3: TGTGCCAGCAGCTTATCAACAGGGGTCCGGGAGACCCAGTACTTC. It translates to CASSLSTGVRETQYF.

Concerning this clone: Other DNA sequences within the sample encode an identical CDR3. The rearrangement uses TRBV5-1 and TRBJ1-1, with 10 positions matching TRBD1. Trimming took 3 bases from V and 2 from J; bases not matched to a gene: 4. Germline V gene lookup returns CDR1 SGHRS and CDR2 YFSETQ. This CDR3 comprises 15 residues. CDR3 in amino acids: CASSSWDRGNTEAFF. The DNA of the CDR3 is TGCGCCAGCAGCTCATGGGACAGGGGTAACACTGAAGCTTTCTTT.

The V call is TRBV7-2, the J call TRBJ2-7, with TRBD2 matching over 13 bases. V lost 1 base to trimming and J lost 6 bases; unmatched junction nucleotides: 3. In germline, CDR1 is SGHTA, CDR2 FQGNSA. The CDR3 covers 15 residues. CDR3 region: CASSLGGTSGIEQYF. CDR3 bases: TGTGCCAGCAGCTTAGGAGGGACTAGCGGGATCGAGCAGTACTTC.

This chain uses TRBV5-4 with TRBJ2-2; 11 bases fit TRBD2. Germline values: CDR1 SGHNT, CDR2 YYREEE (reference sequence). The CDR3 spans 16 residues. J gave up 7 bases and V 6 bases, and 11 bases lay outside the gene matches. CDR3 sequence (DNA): TGTGCCAGCACCCTGTCGACTAGCGGGGCGATCGGGGAGCTGTTTTTT. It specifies CASTLSTSGAIGELFF.

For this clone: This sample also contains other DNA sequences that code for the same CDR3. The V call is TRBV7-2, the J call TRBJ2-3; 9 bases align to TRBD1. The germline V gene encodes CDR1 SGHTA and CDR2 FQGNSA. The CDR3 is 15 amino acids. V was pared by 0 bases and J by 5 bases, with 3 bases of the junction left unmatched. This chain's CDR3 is CASSLAGQGIDTQYF. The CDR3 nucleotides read TGTGCCAGCAGCTTAGCGGGACAGGGAATAGATACGCAGTATTTT.

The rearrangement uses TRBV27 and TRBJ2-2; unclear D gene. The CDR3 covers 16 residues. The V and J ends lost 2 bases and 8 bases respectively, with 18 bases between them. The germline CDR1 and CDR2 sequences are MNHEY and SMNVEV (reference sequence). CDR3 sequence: CASSLRLGGTSGELFF. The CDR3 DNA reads TGTGCCAGCAGTTTACGATTAGGCGGCACGTCGGGGGAGCTGTTTTTT.

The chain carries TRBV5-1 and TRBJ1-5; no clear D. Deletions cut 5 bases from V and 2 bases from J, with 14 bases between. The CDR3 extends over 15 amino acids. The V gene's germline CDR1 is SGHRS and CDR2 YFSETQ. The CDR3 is CASRSVPGGNQPQHF. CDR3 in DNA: TGCGCCAGCAGATCTGTCCCCGGGGGCAATCAGCCCCAGCATTTT.